A selection of T cell receptor beta chains follows, all from one sample in a study of CD8 T cells in ankylosing spondylitis. TCRdb independently ran MiXCR on the 5' RACE reads; one entry per CDR3 protein. The table includes more than 300,000 distinct CDR3 sequences, roughly 11% detected once. Material for sequencing was blood, either unsorted or a sorted T cell fraction (not recorded which). The receptors shown here come from a female donor with ankylosing spondylitis or in good health (not recorded which). Both conserved end residues are part of each CDR3. The order of the fields is clone size, D gene, J gene, V gene, CDR3 protein, CDR3 DNA. The D gene is left open where the match is weak. Clone size is stated in some rows and not others, as once, few, many or a class when expanded.

>many|.|TRBJ2-7|TRBV20-1
CSAGRGGEQYF
TGCAGTGCTGGAAGGGGCGGCGAGCAGTACTTC
>.|.|TRBJ2-1|TRBV10-3
CAISESVGEQFF
TGTGCCATCAGTGAGTCAGTCGGTGAGCAGTTCTTC
>many|.|TRBJ1-2|TRBV29-1
CSVEDGSALYGYTF
TGCAGCGTTGAAGATGGGTCAGCCCTCTATGGCTACACCTTC
>few|TRBD2|TRBJ2-2|TRBV3-1
CASSQGTSGGPNTGELFF
TGTGCCAGCAGCCAAGGGACTAGCGGGGGACCAAACACCGGGGAGCTGTTTTTT
>many|.|TRBJ2-3|TRBV10-3
CAISESSLEHDTQYF
TGTGCCATCAGTGAGTCGAGTCTAGAACACGATACGCAGTATTTT
>many|.|TRBJ1-4|TRBV28
CASSQTGPNEKLFF
TGTGCCAGCAGTCAGACAGGACCGAATGAAAAACTGTTTTTT
>many|.|TRBJ1-2|TRBV12-3/TRBV12-4
CASSLAALYGYTF
TGTGCCAGCAGTTTGGCCGCTCTCTATGGCTACACCTTC
>many|TRBD1|TRBJ2-1|TRBV9
CASSSHRGSAYNEQFF
TGTGCCAGCAGCTCTCACAGGGGGTCCGCATACAATGAGCAGTTCTTC
>.|.|TRBJ2-2|TRBV5-1
CASSLRAGSAGELFF
TGCGCCAGCAGCTTGAGGGCAGGGTCCGCCGGGGAGCTGTTTTTT
>many|.|TRBJ2-1|TRBV5-1
CASTEPGGFNEQFF
TGCGCCAGCACCGAACCGGGGGGCTTCAATGAGCAGTTCTTC
>.|.|TRBJ2-1|TRBV5-1
CASSSRWYPKDNEQFF
TGCGCCAGCAGCTCCCGGTGGTACCCGAAGGACAATGAGCAGTTCTTC
>many|TRBD2|TRBJ2-1|TRBV27
CASSFKRGRRPGLAVEQFF
TGTGCCAGCAGTTTCAAGAGGGGGAGACGACCGGGACTAGCAGTTGAGCAGTTCTTC
>many|TRBD2|TRBJ2-1|TRBV19
CASSWTSGSSYNEQFF
TGTGCCAGTAGTTGGACTAGCGGGAGCTCCTACAATGAGCAGTTCTTC
>many|TRBD1|TRBJ2-1|TRBV5-1
CASSPDVIGTVQFF
TGCGCCAGCAGCCCCGACGTAATAGGGACAGTGCAGTTCTTC
>many|.|TRBJ2-7|TRBV27
CASSFSGSSYEQYF
TGTGCCAGCAGTTTCAGCGGGTCCTCCTACGAGCAGTACTTC
>few|TRBD2|TRBJ2-2|TRBV5-4
CASRPTSGSGTGELFF
TGTGCCAGCAGACCAACTAGCGGGAGCGGCACCGGGGAGCTGTTTTTT
>many|TRBD2|TRBJ2-1|TRBV20-1
CSATGGVLAGDTYNEQFF
TGCAGTGCCACAGGGGGGGTTCTAGCGGGAGATACCTACAATGAGCAGTTCTTC
>few|.|TRBJ1-5|TRBV16
CASSQWPRLEPQHF
TGTGCCAGCAGCCAATGGCCCCGGTTAGAGCCCCAGCATTTT
>.|.|TRBJ2-2|TRBV5-7
CAMSFGQVTGELFF
TGTGCCATGAGCTTTGGCCAGGTTACCGGGGAGCTGTTTTTT
>many|.|TRBJ2-7|TRBV28
CASSTAGTKDF
TGTGCCAGCAGTACCGCCGGGACAAAGGACTTC
>.|.|TRBJ1-2|TRBV20-1
CSARDPQGFYGYTF
TGCAGTGCTAGAGATCCCCAGGGCTTCTATGGCTACACCTTC
>few|.|TRBJ2-2|TRBV7-3
CASRIGAEGSTGELFF
TGTGCCAGCAGGATAGGGGCAGAGGGCTCCACCGGGGAGCTGTTTTTT
>many|TRBD2|TRBJ2-2|TRBV12-3/TRBV12-4
CASSLLGLAGASGELFF
TGTGCCAGCAGCCTTCTCGGACTAGCGGGTGCCTCCGGGGAGCTGTTTTTT
>few|TRBD1|TRBJ1-1|TRBV6-2/TRBV6-3
CASRARMTGGGMNTEAFF
TGTGCCAGCAGGGCCCGAATGACAGGGGGAGGAATGAACACTGAAGCTTTCTTT
>many|.|TRBJ2-5|TRBV20-1
CSATFRETQYF
TGCAGTGCGACCTTCCGAGAGACCCAGTACTTC
>few|.|TRBJ2-5|TRBV20-1
CSASRDLSQETQYF
TGCAGTGCTTCACGCGACCTGAGCCAAGAGACCCAGTACTTC
>many|.|TRBJ2-3|TRBV6-2/TRBV6-3
CASSYSSDQYF
TGTGCCAGCAGTTACTCGTCGGATCAGTATTTT
>.|.|TRBJ2-1|TRBV9
CASTPSWGDSYYEQFF
TGTGCCAGCACCCCCAGTTGGGGAGACTCCTACTATGAGCAGTTCTTC
>.|TRBD2|TRBJ2-1|TRBV6-2/TRBV6-3
CASNRAGESYNEQFF
TGTGCCAGCAACCGAGCGGGAGAGTCCTACAATGAGCAGTTCTTC
>many|.|TRBJ1-5|TRBV20-1
CSASLWGGVSNQPQHF
TGCAGTGCTAGTCTCTGGGGGGGGGTTAGCAATCAGCCCCAGCATTTT
>many|.|TRBJ1-1|TRBV29-1
CRVLTPGRVNTEAFF
TGCAGGGTCTTAACTCCGGGACGGGTGAACACTGAAGCTTTCTTT
>.|TRBD1|TRBJ2-3|TRBV7-3
CASRRTGGSTDTQYF
TGTGCCAGCAGACGGACAGGGGGAAGCACAGATACGCAGTATTTT